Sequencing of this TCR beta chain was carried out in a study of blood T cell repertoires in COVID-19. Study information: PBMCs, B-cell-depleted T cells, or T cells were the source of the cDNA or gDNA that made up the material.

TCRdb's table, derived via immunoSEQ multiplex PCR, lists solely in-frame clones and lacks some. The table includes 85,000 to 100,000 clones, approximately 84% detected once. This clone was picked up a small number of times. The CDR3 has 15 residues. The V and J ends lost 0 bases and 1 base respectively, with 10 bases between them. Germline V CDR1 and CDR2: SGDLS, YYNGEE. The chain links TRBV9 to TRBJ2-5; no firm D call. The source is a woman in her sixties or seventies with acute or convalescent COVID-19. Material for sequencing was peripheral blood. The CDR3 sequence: CASSVGALPQETQYF. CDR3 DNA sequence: TGTGCCAGCAGCGTAGGGGCATTGCCCCAAGAGACCCAGTACTTC. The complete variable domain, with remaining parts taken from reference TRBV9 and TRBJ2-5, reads DSGVTQTPKHLITATGQRVTLRCSPRSGDLSVYWYQQSLDQGLQFLIQYYNGEERAKGNILERFSAQQFPDLHSELNLSSLELGDSALYFCASSVGALPQETQYFGPGTRLLVL.